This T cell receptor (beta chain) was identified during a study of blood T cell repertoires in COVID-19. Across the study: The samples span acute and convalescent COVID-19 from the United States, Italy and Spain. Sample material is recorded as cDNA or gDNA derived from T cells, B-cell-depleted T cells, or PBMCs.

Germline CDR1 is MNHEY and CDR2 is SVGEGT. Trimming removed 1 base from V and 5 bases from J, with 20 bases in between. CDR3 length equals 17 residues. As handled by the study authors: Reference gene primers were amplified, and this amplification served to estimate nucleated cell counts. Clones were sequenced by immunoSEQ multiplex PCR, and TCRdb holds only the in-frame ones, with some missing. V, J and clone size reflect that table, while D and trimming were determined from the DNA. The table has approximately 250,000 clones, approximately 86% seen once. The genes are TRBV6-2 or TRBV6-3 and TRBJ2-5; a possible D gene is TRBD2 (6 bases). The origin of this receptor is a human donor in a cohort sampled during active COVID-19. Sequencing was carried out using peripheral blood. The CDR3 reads CASSYWRGTSRGETQYF. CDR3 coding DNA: TGTGCCAGCAGTTACTGGCGGGGTACTTCTCGGGGGGAGACCCAGTACTTC.